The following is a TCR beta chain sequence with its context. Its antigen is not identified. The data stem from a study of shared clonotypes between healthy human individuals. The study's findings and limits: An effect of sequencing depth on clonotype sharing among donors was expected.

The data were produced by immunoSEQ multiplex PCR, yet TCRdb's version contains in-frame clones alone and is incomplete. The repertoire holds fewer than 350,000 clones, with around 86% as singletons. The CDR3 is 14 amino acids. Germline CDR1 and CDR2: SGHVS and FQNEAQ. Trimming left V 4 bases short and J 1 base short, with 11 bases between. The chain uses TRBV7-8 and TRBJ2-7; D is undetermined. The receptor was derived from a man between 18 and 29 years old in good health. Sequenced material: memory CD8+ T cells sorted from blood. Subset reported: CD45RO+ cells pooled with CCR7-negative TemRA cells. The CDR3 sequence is CASSYASASYEQYF. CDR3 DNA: TGTGCCAGCAGCTACGCCTCAGCATCCTACGAGCAGTACTTC.